Listed below are T cell receptor beta chains from one sample, sequenced in a study of T cell responses to AZD1222 COVID-19 vaccine. Sequenced by immunoSEQ multiplex PCR; TCRdb stores in-frame clones only, minus some. The repertoire consists of over 70,000 clones, with about three quarters occurring once and the leading ten covering 27%. The source material was peripheral blood, sampled 28 days after the second dose of the MenACWY control vaccine. The receptors were gathered from an adult who received the MenACWY meningococcal vaccine as a control. CDR3s include the opening cysteine and the closing phenylalanine or tryptophan. A D gene is named only where the DNA matches it firmly. Clone size is stated in some rows and not others, as once, few, many or a class when expanded.

cdr3_aa: CAWSMGTGAEKLFF
cdr3_nt: TGTGCCTGGAGTATGGGGACAGGCGCCGAAAAACTGTTTTTT
j_call: TRBJ1-4
d_call: TRBD1
v_call: TRBV30
clone_size: NA

cdr3_aa: CASSLTGRGLF
cdr3_nt: TGTGCCAGCAGCTTAACCGGCAGGGGCCTCTTC
j_call: TRBJ2-1
d_call: NA
v_call: TRBV7-3
clone_size: NA

cdr3_aa: CASSREDRAGYNEQFF
cdr3_nt: TGTGCCAGCAGCCGGGAAGACAGGGCCGGCTACAATGAGCAGTTCTTC
j_call: TRBJ2-1
d_call: TRBD1
v_call: TRBV5-4
clone_size: NA

cdr3_aa: CATSDGGRAEQYF
cdr3_nt: TGTGCCACCAGTGATGGAGGGCGGGCCGAGCAGTACTTC
j_call: TRBJ2-7
d_call: NA
v_call: TRBV24-1
clone_size: NA

cdr3_aa: CASSPNRIDNEQFF
cdr3_nt: TGCGCCAGCAGCCCAAATAGAATTGACAATGAGCAGTTCTTC
j_call: TRBJ2-1
d_call: NA
v_call: TRBV5-1
clone_size: once

cdr3_aa: CASSHPDRGAFF
cdr3_nt: TGTGCCAGCAGCCATCCCGACAGGGGCGCTTTCTTT
j_call: TRBJ1-1
d_call: TRBD1
v_call: TRBV3-1/TRBV3-2
clone_size: NA

cdr3_aa: CAWSRVSGTEAFF
cdr3_nt: TGTGCCTGGAGCAGGGTGTCGGGCACTGAAGCTTTCTTT
j_call: TRBJ1-1
d_call: NA
v_call: TRBV30
clone_size: NA

cdr3_aa: CAWSVPGPDTQYF
cdr3_nt: TGTGCCTGGAGTGTACCTGGGCCCGATACGCAGTATTTT
j_call: TRBJ2-3
d_call: NA
v_call: TRBV30
clone_size: NA

cdr3_aa: CASSPRGQGIEAFF
cdr3_nt: TGTGCCAGCAGTCCAAGGGGACAGGGGATTGAAGCTTTCTTT
j_call: TRBJ1-1
d_call: TRBD1
v_call: TRBV6-6
clone_size: NA

cdr3_aa: CASSDMFGNEKLFF
cdr3_nt: TGTGCCAGCAGTGATATGTTTGGGAATGAAAAACTGTTTTTT
j_call: TRBJ1-4
d_call: NA
v_call: TRBV6-1
clone_size: once

cdr3_aa: CASSGTGLNTIYF
cdr3_nt: TGTGCCAGCAGCGGGACAGGATTAAACACCATATATTTT
j_call: TRBJ1-3
d_call: TRBD1
v_call: TRBV5-6
clone_size: NA